These T cell receptor beta chains were read from a single sample in a study of T cell responses to AZD1222 COVID-19 vaccine. Sequencing used immunoSEQ multiplex PCR; TCRdb keeps in-frame clones, though not all of them. Here the sample spans about 130,000 clones, approximately 93% being singletons. The material sequenced was peripheral blood, taken on day 0 of AZD1222 vaccination. The source of these receptors is an adult in good health. CDR3s include the opening cysteine and the closing phenylalanine or tryptophan. D genes are given only for firm matches. Some rows mark clone size as missing; the rest say once, few, many or name a class of expanded clone.

cdr3_aa: CASSPRAVSYEQYF; cdr3_nt: TGTGCCAGCAGTCCCAGAGCGGTCTCCTACGAGCAGTACTTC; v_call: TRBV7-9; j_call: TRBJ2-7; d_call: .; clone_size: .
cdr3_aa: CASSPGQGAYNEQFF; cdr3_nt: TGTGCCAGCAGCCCCGGACAGGGGGCTTACAATGAGCAGTTCTTC; v_call: TRBV27; j_call: TRBJ2-1; d_call: TRBD1; clone_size: .
cdr3_aa: CASSQAPGQHNYGYTF; cdr3_nt: TGTGCCAGCAGCCAAGCCCCGGGACAGCATAACTATGGCTACACCTTC; v_call: TRBV4-2; j_call: TRBJ1-2; d_call: TRBD1; clone_size: .
cdr3_aa: CASSQVNYGYTF; cdr3_nt: TGTGCCAGCAGTCAAGTTAACTATGGCTACACCTTC; v_call: TRBV11-2; j_call: TRBJ1-2; d_call: .; clone_size: .
cdr3_aa: CATSPGLATGELFF; cdr3_nt: TGTGCCACCTCACCGGGACTAGCGACAGGGGAGCTGTTTTTT; v_call: TRBV10-3; j_call: TRBJ2-2; d_call: TRBD2; clone_size: .
cdr3_aa: CASRGGQRSPLHF; cdr3_nt: TGCGCCAGCCGGGGGGGGCAAAGATCACCCCTCCACTTT; v_call: TRBV10-2; j_call: TRBJ1-6; d_call: .; clone_size: .
cdr3_aa: CASRFGGSNEKLFF; cdr3_nt: TGTGCCAGCCGCTTCGGGGGGAGTAATGAAAAACTGTTTTTT; v_call: TRBV2; j_call: TRBJ1-4; d_call: .; clone_size: once
cdr3_aa: CASSPVGGNEKLFF; cdr3_nt: TGTGCCAGTAGCCCGGTAGGGGGCAATGAAAAACTGTTTTTT; v_call: TRBV6-5; j_call: TRBJ1-4; d_call: TRBD1; clone_size: .
cdr3_aa: CASKIEVSNTEAFF; cdr3_nt: TGCGCCAGCAAAATAGAGGTCAGCAACACTGAAGCTTTCTTT; v_call: TRBV5-1; j_call: TRBJ1-1; d_call: .; clone_size: few
cdr3_aa: CLATSDYEQYF; cdr3_nt: TGCCTCGCCACTAGCGACTACGAGCAGTACTTC; v_call: TRBV20-1; j_call: TRBJ2-7; d_call: TRBD2; clone_size: .
cdr3_aa: CASSSGREHSPLHF; cdr3_nt: TGTGCCAGCAGCTCGGGACGGGAACATTCACCCCTCCACTTT; v_call: TRBV7-3; j_call: TRBJ1-6; d_call: .; clone_size: .
cdr3_aa: CASSSIETGLGELFF; cdr3_nt: TGTGCCAGCAGCTCCATTGAAACAGGGCTCGGGGAGCTGTTTTTT; v_call: TRBV5-6; j_call: TRBJ2-2; d_call: .; clone_size: once
cdr3_aa: CASSQDRPKAEAFF; cdr3_nt: TGTGCCAGCAGCCAGGACAGGCCAAAGGCTGAAGCTTTCTTT; v_call: TRBV7-2; j_call: TRBJ1-1; d_call: TRBD1; clone_size: once
cdr3_aa: CASSADRGVSPLHF; cdr3_nt: TGTGCCAGCAGCGCCGACAGGGGGGTTTCACCCCTCCACTTT; v_call: TRBV7-9; j_call: TRBJ1-6; d_call: TRBD1; clone_size: .
cdr3_aa: CASTGALGSNQPQHF; cdr3_nt: TGTGCCAGCACCGGCGCCTTGGGTAGCAATCAGCCCCAGCATTTT; v_call: TRBV28; j_call: TRBJ1-5; d_call: .; clone_size: .
cdr3_aa: CASSFPTATQQYF; cdr3_nt: TGTGCCAGCAGCTTTCCGACAGCCACGCAGCAGTACTTC; v_call: TRBV7-9; j_call: TRBJ2-7; d_call: .; clone_size: .
cdr3_aa: CASSYSGGRSPLHF; cdr3_nt: TGTGCCAGCAGTTACTCTGGGGGGCGGTCACCCCTCCACTTT; v_call: TRBV6-5; j_call: TRBJ1-6; d_call: .; clone_size: .
cdr3_aa: CASSPPSAGLVNEQFF; cdr3_nt: TGTGCCAGCAGCCCCCCCTCAGCGGGATTAGTGAATGAGCAGTTCTTC; v_call: TRBV11-2; j_call: TRBJ2-1; d_call: TRBD2; clone_size: once
cdr3_aa: CASRGGLNYEQYF; cdr3_nt: TGTGCCAGCAGGGGGGGCTTAAACTACGAGCAGTACTTC; v_call: TRBV7-9; j_call: TRBJ2-7; d_call: .; clone_size: .
cdr3_aa: CASQNSNTGELFF; cdr3_nt: TGTGCCAGCCAAAATTCGAACACCGGGGAGCTGTTTTTT; v_call: TRBV9; j_call: TRBJ2-2; d_call: .; clone_size: .
cdr3_aa: CASSQDDRDFYGYTF; cdr3_nt: TGCGCCAGCAGCCAAGACGACAGGGATTTCTATGGCTACACCTTC; v_call: TRBV4-1; j_call: TRBJ1-2; d_call: TRBD1; clone_size: .
cdr3_aa: CASRPWDRGRTEAFF; cdr3_nt: TGTGCCAGCAGGCCCTGGGACAGGGGAAGGACTGAAGCTTTCTTT; v_call: TRBV9; j_call: TRBJ1-1; d_call: TRBD1; clone_size: .
cdr3_aa: CASSLSSGRASGTGELFF; cdr3_nt: TGTGCCAGCAGCTTGTCTAGCGGGAGGGCCTCTGGGACCGGGGAGCTGTTTTTT; v_call: TRBV7-3; j_call: TRBJ2-2; d_call: TRBD2; clone_size: .
cdr3_aa: CASRTGASPLHF; cdr3_nt: TGTGCCAGCAGAACAGGGGCTTCACCCCTCCACTTT; v_call: TRBV7-8; j_call: TRBJ1-6; d_call: TRBD1; clone_size: .
cdr3_aa: CASSLYGVTGELFF; cdr3_nt: TGTGCCAGCAGCTTGTACGGGGTTACCGGGGAGCTGTTTTTT; v_call: TRBV5-4; j_call: TRBJ2-2; d_call: .; clone_size: .
cdr3_aa: CASSPPGQVNPYGYTF; cdr3_nt: TGTGCCAGCAGTCCCCCGGGACAGGTCAATCCCTATGGCTACACCTTC; v_call: TRBV28; j_call: TRBJ1-2; d_call: TRBD1; clone_size: .
cdr3_aa: CASTSRIGYTF; cdr3_nt: TGTGCCAGCACCTCTAGGATTGGCTACACCTTC; v_call: TRBV28; j_call: TRBJ1-2; d_call: .; clone_size: .
cdr3_aa: CASSPQGTNQPQHF; cdr3_nt: TGTGCCAGCAGTCCGCAGGGAACAAATCAGCCCCAGCATTTT; v_call: TRBV28; j_call: TRBJ1-5; d_call: .; clone_size: .
cdr3_aa: CASSGRVYGYTF; cdr3_nt: TGTGCCAGTAGTGGCAGGGTCTATGGCTACACCTTC; v_call: TRBV19; j_call: TRBJ1-2; d_call: .; clone_size: .
cdr3_aa: CASSREQGRDYGYTF; cdr3_nt: TGTGCCAGCAGTCGAGAGCAGGGGAGGGACTATGGCTACACCTTC; v_call: TRBV7-9; j_call: TRBJ1-2; d_call: .; clone_size: .
cdr3_aa: CASSPERANEKLFF; cdr3_nt: TGCGCCAGCAGCCCTGAAAGGGCTAATGAAAAACTGTTTTTT; v_call: TRBV5-1; j_call: TRBJ1-4; d_call: .; clone_size: once
cdr3_aa: CASSPLNPSGRENEQFF; cdr3_nt: TGCGCCAGCAGCCCGCTAAATCCCAGCGGGAGGGAAAATGAGCAGTTCTTC; v_call: TRBV5-1; j_call: TRBJ2-1; d_call: TRBD2; clone_size: .